A selection of T cell receptor beta chains follows, all from one sample in a study of blood T cell repertoires in COVID-19. The data were produced by immunoSEQ multiplex PCR, yet TCRdb's version contains in-frame clones alone and is incomplete. The data contain more than 200,000 clones, 75% to 90% of them singletons. The sequenced sample was PBMCs or T cells enriched from blood (not recorded which). The receptors derive from a woman aged 25 to 39 who had recovered from COVID-19. CDR3s include the opening cysteine and the closing phenylalanine or tryptophan. Fields, in order: J gene, clone size, V gene, D gene, CDR3 DNA, CDR3 protein. The D gene is left open where the match is weak. Clone size is given for some rows only: seen once, a few or many times, or a class if the clone is expanded.

j_gene: TRBJ1-1
abundance: once
v_gene: TRBV4-3
d_gene: -
CDR3nt: TGCGCCAGCAGCCAAGATTCGGGGTTCCCTGAAGCTTTCTTT
CDR3aa: CASSQDSGFPEAFF

j_gene: TRBJ2-7
abundance: -
v_gene: TRBV3-1/TRBV3-2
d_gene: TRBD2
CDR3nt: TGTGCCAGCAGCCGTCTACCGGCCGGGGGGGGGCGTACCTACGAGCAGTACTTC
CDR3aa: CASSRLPAGGGRTYEQYF

j_gene: TRBJ2-2
abundance: few
v_gene: TRBV14
d_gene: TRBD1
CDR3nt: TGTGCCAGCAGCCAAGCGTCCGACAGGGCTTCTTCCCGGCTGTTTTTT
CDR3aa: CASSQASDRASSRLFF

j_gene: TRBJ1-3
abundance: -
v_gene: TRBV4-2
d_gene: TRBD1
CDR3nt: TGTGCCAGCAGCCAAGGAGTCCCGGGACAGAGCTCTGGAAACACCATATATTTT
CDR3aa: CASSQGVPGQSSGNTIYF

j_gene: TRBJ2-7
abundance: -
v_gene: TRBV6-2/TRBV6-3
d_gene: TRBD2
CDR3nt: TGTGCCAGCAGCGATAGAGGGAGGGGCCAACCCGAGCAGTACTTC
CDR3aa: CASSDRGRGQPEQYF

j_gene: TRBJ2-7
abundance: -
v_gene: TRBV9
d_gene: TRBD2
CDR3nt: TGTGCCAGCAGCGTAGCTACGGGGGGAGCGGGCCCCTACGAGCAGTACTTC
CDR3aa: CASSVATGGAGPYEQYF

j_gene: TRBJ1-2
abundance: -
v_gene: TRBV7-9
d_gene: TRBD1
CDR3nt: TGTGCCAGCAGCTTAGGCCCGGCAGGGGGCGAATTC
CDR3aa: CASSLGPAGGEF

j_gene: TRBJ2-5
abundance: once
v_gene: TRBV7-8
d_gene: TRBD2
CDR3nt: TGTGCCAGCAGCACCAAACGACTAGCGGGAGGGAGAGAGACCCAGTACTTC
CDR3aa: CASSTKRLAGGRETQYF

j_gene: TRBJ1-1
abundance: -
v_gene: TRBV28
d_gene: -
CDR3nt: TGTGCCAGCAGTCAAAGACAGTTAATAATGAACACTGAAGCTTTCTTT
CDR3aa: CASSQRQLIMNTEAFF

j_gene: TRBJ2-7
abundance: few
v_gene: TRBV6-5
d_gene: -
CDR3nt: TGTGCCAGCAGTTACGGGCAGGGACATTCCTACGAGCAGTACTTC
CDR3aa: CASSYGQGHSYEQYF

j_gene: TRBJ2-7
abundance: once
v_gene: TRBV11-3
d_gene: TRBD2
CDR3nt: TGTGCCAGCAGCTTGAGCGGGAATAACTACGAGCAGTACTTC
CDR3aa: CASSLSGNNYEQYF

j_gene: TRBJ2-3
abundance: -
v_gene: TRBV5-1
d_gene: -
CDR3nt: TGCGCCAGCAGCTTGAGGGGAAACACAGATACGCAGTATTTT
CDR3aa: CASSLRGNTDTQYF

j_gene: TRBJ2-7
abundance: -
v_gene: TRBV9
d_gene: -
CDR3nt: TGTGCCAGCAGCCCGGGGATCGACTACGAGCAGTACTTC
CDR3aa: CASSPGIDYEQYF

j_gene: TRBJ2-2
abundance: -
v_gene: TRBV5-8
d_gene: TRBD1
CDR3nt: TGTGCCAGCAGCCCGACCAGACAGGGGTGGACCGGGGAGCTGTTTTTT
CDR3aa: CASSPTRQGWTGELFF

j_gene: TRBJ2-1
abundance: -
v_gene: TRBV6-2/TRBV6-3
d_gene: -
CDR3nt: TGTGCCAGCAGTTACTCCCAGGGTGTATACAATGAGCAGTTCTTC
CDR3aa: CASSYSQGVYNEQFF

j_gene: TRBJ1-5
abundance: -
v_gene: TRBV19
d_gene: TRBD1
CDR3nt: TGTGCCAGTAGTTACCAGTGGACAGGGAGTCAGCCCCAGCATTTT
CDR3aa: CASSYQWTGSQPQHF

j_gene: TRBJ1-1
abundance: -
v_gene: TRBV7-9
d_gene: TRBD1
CDR3nt: TGTGCCAGCAGCCCCCCCCAGGGGGCGAACACTGAAGCTTTCTTT
CDR3aa: CASSPPQGANTEAFF

j_gene: TRBJ2-6
abundance: -
v_gene: TRBV5-1
d_gene: TRBD1
CDR3nt: TGCGCCAGCAGTTTTGGTTACAGGGGTGGCTCTGGGGCCAACGTCCTGACTTTC
CDR3aa: CASSFGYRGGSGANVLTF

j_gene: TRBJ1-5
abundance: -
v_gene: TRBV5-6
d_gene: -
CDR3nt: TGTGCCAGCAGCCGGGGGGCAGGGGTCAATCAGCCCCAGCATTTT
CDR3aa: CASSRGAGVNQPQHF

j_gene: TRBJ2-7
abundance: once
v_gene: TRBV3-1/TRBV3-2
d_gene: -
CDR3nt: TGTGCCAGCAGCCAAGACAAAGCGGCGTTTTACGAGCAGTACTTC
CDR3aa: CASSQDKAAFYEQYF

j_gene: TRBJ2-1
abundance: -
v_gene: TRBV13
d_gene: TRBD2
CDR3nt: TGTGCCAGCAGCTTAGGCCGCACTAGCGGCCCCCAGTGGTTCTTC
CDR3aa: CASSLGRTSGPQWFF

j_gene: TRBJ1-5
abundance: -
v_gene: TRBV4-2
d_gene: TRBD1
CDR3nt: TGTGCCAGCAGCCAATGGACAGGCCCCAATCAGCCCCAGCATTTT
CDR3aa: CASSQWTGPNQPQHF

j_gene: TRBJ2-3
abundance: -
v_gene: TRBV6-5
d_gene: -
CDR3nt: TGTGCCAGCAGGACAGGGACGGGAGATACAGATACGCAGTATTTT
CDR3aa: CASRTGTGDTDTQYF

j_gene: TRBJ2-1
abundance: -
v_gene: TRBV19
d_gene: TRBD2
CDR3nt: TGTGCCAGTGGATCTAGCGGGAGCTCCTACAATGAGCAGTTCTTC
CDR3aa: CASGSSGSSYNEQFF

j_gene: TRBJ1-2
abundance: -
v_gene: TRBV7-9
d_gene: -
CDR3nt: TGTGCCAGCAGCTTAGATTACAGGCCCTACACCTTC
CDR3aa: CASSLDYRPYTF

j_gene: TRBJ2-1
abundance: -
v_gene: TRBV6-2/TRBV6-3
d_gene: TRBD2
CDR3nt: TGTGCCAGCAGTTACCGGGGACTAGCGGGATTCAGGTCCAGCAATGAGCAGTTCTTC
CDR3aa: CASSYRGLAGFRSSNEQFF